This T cell receptor beta chain was captured in a study of blood T cell repertoires in COVID-19 (dated by TCRdb to 2020 to 2022). About the full investigation: Samples covering the acute and convalescent phases of COVID-19 were provided by collaborators in the United States, Italy and Spain. Where available, HLA class I and class II types were taken from metadata supplied by the sample provider and were not determined by assay-based typing. The samples were drawn from two sources: the first 160 participants of the ongoing ImmuneRACE study, and fewer than 1,500 subjects contributed by 6 global collaborators. The material from the prospective study consisted of cDNA or gDNA derived from T cells, B-cell-depleted T cells, or PBMCs. A de-identified subject ID, COVID-19 status, age in years and sex were almost always included in the sample metadata. The dataset comprised deeply sampled blood TCRbeta repertoires from subjects exposed to, actively infected with, or recovered from COVID-19. A freely available public database, intended as a resource for researchers studying the immune response to SARS-CoV-2, is where the repertoires were released. What the authors observed across the whole study: Clinical and demographic metadata were provided uncurated, with the amount varying by source and participant.

Taken from the germline V gene (reference sequence), the CDR1 and CDR2 loops are SGHKS and YYEKEE. V is clipped by 1 base and J by 8 bases, and the sequence between their germline boundaries is 15 bases long. The CDR3 spans 14 residues, from the cysteine through the phenylalanine. Only the CDR3 DNA stays, 42 bases, in frame from base 1. Each collaborating institution followed its own protocols to collect whole blood in K2EDTA tubes. Collaborator samples were shipped for TCRbeta analysis as frozen whole blood, isolated PBMCs, or DNA extracted from either sample type. This clone appeared a few times. The antigen this receptor binds is unknown. It has no much larger one-base neighbor in the sample; base qualities were not kept. The immunoSEQ Assay, a bias-controlled multiplex PCR, was used to amplify TCRbeta CDR3 regions from genomic DNA. Per the authors' processing: The number of nucleated cells in each sample was estimated from the amplification of reference gene primers within the assay. To quantify the absolute abundance of each unique TCRbeta CDR3 rearrangement, sequence reads were collapsed and filtered. For each sample, productive Simpson clonality was calculated as the square root of Simpson's diversity index across productive rearrangements. The table comes from immuneACCESS by way of TCRdb, which keeps in-frame sequences with V and J called. Part of the clones is missing from these tables; in studies checked, under half for an unresolved V gene and the rest for unknown reasons. V and J calls and clone size are given by that table; D and trimming were obtained from the DNA. In all, the sample holds under 200,000 clones, and 80% to 85% of those were seen once. The ten most abundant clones make up over 2.5% of the sample.

The origin of this receptor is a human donor with acute or convalescent COVID-19. The donor label of this sample is uncertain. The receptor chain draws on TRBV5-5 and TRBJ1-2; the D gene is possibly TRBD1, with 5 bases matching. The specimen sequenced was peripheral blood. At the DNA level, the sequence is TGTGCCAGCAGCTTGCGGGGGGTCGACGGAGGCTACACCTTC. This yields the protein CASSLRGVDGGYTF.